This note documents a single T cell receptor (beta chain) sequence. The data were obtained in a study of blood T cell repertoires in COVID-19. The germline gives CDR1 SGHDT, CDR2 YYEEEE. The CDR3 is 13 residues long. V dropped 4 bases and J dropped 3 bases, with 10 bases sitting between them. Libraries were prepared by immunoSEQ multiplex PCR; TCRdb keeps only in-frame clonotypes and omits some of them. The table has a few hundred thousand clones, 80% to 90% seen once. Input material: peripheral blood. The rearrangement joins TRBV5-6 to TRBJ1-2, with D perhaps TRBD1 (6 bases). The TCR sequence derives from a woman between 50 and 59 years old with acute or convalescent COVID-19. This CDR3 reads CASSPQGDYGYTF. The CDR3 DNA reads TGTGCCAGCAGCCCACAGGGAGACTATGGCTACACCTTC.